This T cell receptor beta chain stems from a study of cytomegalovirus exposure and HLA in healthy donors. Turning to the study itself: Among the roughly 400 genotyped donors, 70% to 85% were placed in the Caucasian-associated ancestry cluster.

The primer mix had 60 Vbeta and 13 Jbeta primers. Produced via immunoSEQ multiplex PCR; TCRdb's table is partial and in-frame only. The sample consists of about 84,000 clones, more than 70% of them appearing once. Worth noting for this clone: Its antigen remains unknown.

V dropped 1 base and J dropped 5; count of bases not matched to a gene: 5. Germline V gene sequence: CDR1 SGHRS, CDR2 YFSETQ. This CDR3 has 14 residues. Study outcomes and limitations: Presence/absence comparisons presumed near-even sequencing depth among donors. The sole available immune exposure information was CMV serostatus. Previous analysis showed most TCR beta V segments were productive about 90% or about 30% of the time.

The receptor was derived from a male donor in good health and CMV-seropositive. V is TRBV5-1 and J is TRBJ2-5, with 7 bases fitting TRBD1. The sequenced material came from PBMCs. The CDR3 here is CASSLSTGMETQYF. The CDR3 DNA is TGCGCCAGCAGCTTGTCGACAGGGATGGAGACCCAGTACTTC.